Below, one TCR beta chain is given with its context. Its antigen is unidentified. This record belongs to a study of OX40 agonist ivuxolimab in advanced cancers. Study summary: Intravenous ivuxolimab was administered to patients every 2 weeks at 0.01 to 10 mg/kg.

It was autoimmune disease history or systemic immunosuppression that excluded patients. The study, taken as a whole, reports: At 0.1 to 3.0 mg/kg, CD4+ and CD8+ blood T cells expanded clonally by week 6.

Libraries were prepared by immunoSEQ multiplex PCR; TCRdb keeps only in-frame clonotypes and omits some of them. Of some 30,000 clones in the sample, 81% are singletons; the top ten hold around 19%. The specimen was CD4+ or CD8+ T cells sorted from blood, collected in a trial of the OX40 agonist ivuxolimab. The sequence derives from an adult with an advanced solid tumor such as melanoma, head and neck, liver or kidney cancer.

The CDR3 nucleotides are TGTGCCAGTCAGGGGCGGGGGAGTTCGTACAATGAGCAGTTCTTC. It specifies CASQGRGSSYNEQFF. The chain uses TRBV7-9 and TRBJ2-1; possible D gene TRBD2, 7 bases. This CDR3 comprises 15 residues. The germline CDR1 and CDR2 sequences are SEHNR and FQNEAQ (reference sequence). V was trimmed by 9 bases and J by 4 bases, leaving 19 bases between them.